Below are 12 T cell receptor beta chains sequenced from a single sample in a study of blood T cell repertoires in COVID-19. TCRdb keeps only in-frame clones here, not all; method: immunoSEQ multiplex PCR. The sample records 75,000 to 90,000 clones, about 90% being singletons. The sequencing input was peripheral blood. These receptors came from a woman aged 45 to 65 in a cohort sampled during active COVID-19.

In its sample, this clone was seen once. The chain links TRBV11-2 to TRBJ2-3; D perhaps matches TRBD2 (6 bases). There are 15 residues in the CDR3. Trimming stripped 6 bases from V and 2 bases from J, with 15 bases between. Germline CDR1 reads SGHAT; CDR2 reads FQNNGV. In DNA form, the CDR3 reads TGTGCCAGCAGACTTAGCGGTTTTTCCACAGATACGCAGTATTTT. As protein: CASRLSGFSTDTQYF.

V gene TRBV5-1 combines with J gene TRBJ2-1; D call uncertain. Trimming took off 0 bases at V and 8 bases at J, with 9 bases between the two ends. This CDR3 contains 13 residues. CDR1 is SGHRS, CDR2 YFSETQ, per germline. Written as DNA, the CDR3 is TGCGCCAGCAGCTTGGGTGGCGGCGATGAGCAGTTCTTC. Translating it yields CASSLGGGDEQFF.

The chain is built from TRBV6-5 and TRBJ1-1; 7 positions match TRBD1. CDR1 MNHEY and CDR2 SVGAGI come from the germline V gene. V shed 2 bases, J shed 4 bases, and the junction held 4 bases outside the gene matches. There are 14 residues in the CDR3. CDR3 in amino acids: CASSYDRERTEAFF. The CDR3 nucleotides are TGTGCCAGCAGTTACGACAGGGAGCGCACTGAAGCTTTCTTT.

CDR3 residues: CASSTGQGTDTQYF. The CDR3 nucleotides read TGTGCCAGCAGCACGGGACAGGGAACAGATACGCAGTATTTT. The rearrangement joins TRBV28 to TRBJ2-3, with TRBD1 identical over 9 bases. The CDR3 sequence is 14 residues long. Germline CDR1 MDHEN, CDR2 SYDVKM. The V and J ends lost 6 bases and 3 bases, in that order; junction bases with no gene match: 4.

The chain carries TRBV3-1 (or the pseudogene TRBV3-2) and TRBJ2-1, with a weak D call TRBD2 (5 bases). This CDR3 comprises 13 residues. V was cut by 2 bases and J by 6 bases, with 8 bases left in between. Germline-derived CDR1 and CDR2 are LGHDT and YNNKEL (reference sequence). CDR3 coding DNA: TGTGCCAGCAGCCAAAGGGAGCCCAATGAGCAGTTCTTC. The encoded protein is CASSQREPNEQFF.

The genes are TRBV5-6 and TRBJ2-1; 10 bases map to TRBD1. Trimming removed 3 bases from V and 3 bases from J; junction bases left unmatched: 6. The germline gives CDR1 SGHDT, CDR2 YYEEEE. This CDR3 comprises 16 residues. CDR3 sequence reads: CASSSYRDRGYNEQFF. Written as DNA, the CDR3 is TGTGCCAGCAGCTCTTACCGGGACAGGGGCTACAATGAGCAGTTCTTC.

This clone was detected a few times. This chain connects TRBV7-9 to TRBJ2-7, with a weak D call TRBD1 (5 bases). Germline CDR1 reads SEHNR; CDR2 reads FQNEAQ (reference sequence). The V end lost 5 bases, the J end lost 9 bases, and 11 bases lay between the germline ends. The CDR3 consists of 11 residues. The CDR3 region has the DNA TGTGCCAGCAGCCTGGCCCAGGGGCAGTACTTC. Its protein product is CASSLAQGQYF.

The chain employs TRBV2 and TRBJ1-5; 9 bases match TRBD1. The CDR3 loop spans 18 amino acids. V lost 6 bases to trimming and J lost 3 bases; unmatched junction nucleotides: 15. Germline V CDR1 and CDR2: SNHLY, FYNNEI. This CDR3 reads CASSSQGSGQGLNQPQHF. The DNA for the CDR3 is TGTGCCAGCAGCTCCCAAGGCTCGGGACAGGGTCTCAATCAGCCCCAGCATTTT.

This chain uses TRBV5-6 with TRBJ2-7; possibly TRBD2 for D (6 bases). The length of the CDR3 is 14 residues. The V gene's germline CDR1 is SGHDT and CDR2 YYEEEE. With 7 bases removed from V and 3 bases from J, the gap between germline ends came to 17 bases. The CDR3 DNA follows: TGTGCCAGCGGGACTGATGGAGGATTCTACGAGCAGTACTTC. It yields the protein CASGTDGGFYEQYF.

The chain employs TRBV7-2 and TRBJ2-2; D ambiguous. The CDR3 length is 14 residues. Germline CDR1 SGHTA, CDR2 FQGNSA. With 2 bases removed from V and 7 bases from J, the gap between germline ends came to 11 bases. The CDR3 DNA reads as TGTGCCAGCAGCTTAAGGCAGGCCAGCGGGGAGCTGTTTTTT. Its translation is CASSLRQASGELFF.

This rearrangement joins TRBV28 to TRBJ2-1; 14 positions agree with TRBD2. Germline V gene data show CDR1 as MDHEN and CDR2 as SYDVKM. The CDR3 is made up of 18 amino acids. V was pared by 6 bases and J by 4 bases, with 11 bases of the junction left unmatched. The CDR3 DNA reads TGTGCCAGCAGCTCCGCCTCCGGGACTAGCGGGGGTTACAATGAGCAGTTCTTC. The encoded protein is CASSSASGTSGGYNEQFF.

This sequence joins TRBV11-2 and TRBJ1-3; D perhaps matches TRBD1 (5 bases). This CDR3 spans 17 amino acids. V was trimmed by 0 bases and J by 0 bases, leaving 12 bases between them. Germline CDR1 reads SGHAT; CDR2 reads FQNNGV. This chain's CDR3 is CASSLERGVYSGNTIYF. The CDR3 bases are TGTGCCAGCAGCTTAGAACGGGGGGTTTACTCTGGAAACACCATATATTTT.